Listed below are T cell receptor beta chains from one sample, sequenced in a study of human T cells and chemical hapten exposure. From the RACE reads, TCRdb called clonotypes with MiXCR, one entry per CDR3 protein. The data show some 360,000 distinct CDR3 sequences, around 5.5% seen once. Sequencing used whole blood, obtained in connection with sensitization to the hapten diphenylcyclopropenone (DPC). Receptors were obtained from a woman aged 50 to 65 with alopecia areata. Some clones in this sample may be carry-over from other donors' samples. Both conserved end residues are part of each CDR3. Each record gives: CDR3 length, D gene, V gene, J gene, clone size, CDR3 protein, CDR3 DNA. D genes are given only for firm matches. Clone size appears in some rows only: once, few, many, or a class for an expanded clone.

13	NA	TRBV24-1	TRBJ2-1	many	CATSGGGRDEQFF	TGTGCCACCAGTGGAGGGGGACGGGATGAGCAGTTCTTC
16	TRBD2	TRBV3-1	TRBJ2-3	few	CASSPNGGGATDTQYF	TGTGCCAGCAGCCCCAACGGCGGGGGGGCCACAGATACGCAGTATTTT
18	TRBD2	TRBV7-9	TRBJ2-1	NA	CASSPRLAGGRSYNEQFF	TGTGCCAGCAGCCCCCGACTAGCGGGAGGCCGCTCCTACAATGAGCAGTTCTTC
13	NA	TRBV30	TRBJ2-5	many	CAWSVHVQETQYF	TGTGCCTGGAGTGTACACGTTCAAGAGACCCAGTACTTC
15	NA	TRBV7-2	TRBJ1-5	few	CASSLTVGTNQPQHF	TGTGCCAGCAGCTTAACCGTTGGCACTAATCAGCCCCAGCATTTT
15	NA	TRBV10-3	TRBJ1-4	many	CAISEGTGLGEKLFF	TGTGCCATCAGCGAGGGAACAGGGTTGGGCGAAAAACTGTTTTTT
16	NA	TRBV6-5	TRBJ2-7	many	CASSYSHEGFVDEQYF	TGTGCCAGCAGTTACTCGCATGAGGGGTTTGTCGACGAGCAGTACTTC
15	NA	TRBV28	TRBJ2-5	few	CASSLPGALQETQYF	TGTGCCAGCAGTCTCCCGGGAGCGCTCCAAGAGACCCAGTACTTC
11	NA	TRBV6-2/TRBV6-3	TRBJ2-1	many	CASSYLGEQFF	TGTGCCAGCAGTTACTTGGGTGAGCAGTTCTTC
14	TRBD1	TRBV30	TRBJ1-5	NA	CAWSVSRGAQPQHF	TGTGCCTGGAGTGTAAGCAGGGGGGCTCAGCCCCAGCATTTT
17	TRBD2	TRBV18	TRBJ2-7	few	CASSPPKAGGRLYEQYF	TGTGCCAGCTCACCACCGAAAGCGGGGGGAAGGCTGTACGAGCAGTACTTC
15	NA	TRBV7-6	TRBJ1-5	NA	CASSLGPTGAQPQHF	TGTGCCAGCAGCTTAGGTCCAACAGGTGCTCAGCCCCAGCATTTT
15	NA	TRBV20-1	TRBJ2-3	many	CSAAKSGHSTDTQYF	TGCAGTGCTGCGAAGAGTGGACACTCCACAGATACGCAGTATTTT
13	TRBD1	TRBV29-1	TRBJ2-7	NA	CSVRTGVKNEQYF	TGCAGCGTGAGGACAGGGGTTAAAAACGAGCAGTACTTC
13	NA	TRBV29-1	TRBJ1-3	NA	CSVEKDSGNTIYF	TGCAGCGTTGAAAAGGACTCTGGAAACACCATATATTTT
13	TRBD1	TRBV6-1	TRBJ1-1	many	CASTRTGRTEAFF	TGTGCCAGCACCCGGACAGGGAGAACTGAAGCTTTCTTT
18	NA	TRBV28	TRBJ1-1	NA	CASRGPSRAGTLNTEAFF	TGTGCCAGCAGGGGACCTTCAAGGGCAGGGACTTTGAACACTGAAGCTTTCTTT
18	NA	TRBV7-9	TRBJ2-2	many	CASSLTRSQGRNTGELFF	TGTGCCAGCAGCTTAACGAGGTCACAGGGAAGGAACACCGGGGAGCTGTTTTTT
15	NA	TRBV7-2	TRBJ2-3	many	CASSSTGVVGHTQYF	TGTGCCAGCAGCTCAACGGGAGTTGTGGGGCATACGCAGTATTTT
14	TRBD2	TRBV4-2	TRBJ2-7	many	CASSPAGDPYEQYF	TGTGCCAGCAGTCCTGCGGGGGACCCCTACGAGCAGTACTTC
15	NA	TRBV30	TRBJ1-5	many	CAWSVGTFLNQPQHF	TGTGCCTGGAGTGTGGGGACCTTCCTCAATCAGCCCCAGCATTTT
16	TRBD2	TRBV27	TRBJ2-1	NA	CASSALAGLQFNEQFF	TGTGCCAGCAGTGCACTAGCGGGCCTCCAGTTCAATGAGCAGTTCTTC
15	NA	TRBV7-9	TRBJ2-1	few	CASSLVSGPNNEQFF	TGTGCCAGCAGCTTAGTTTCCGGGCCAAACAATGAGCAGTTCTTC
15	TRBD1	TRBV7-9	TRBJ1-6	many	CASSTPGQYNSPLHF	TGTGCCAGCAGCACGCCGGGACAGTATAATTCACCCCTCCACTTT
15	NA	TRBV12-3/TRBV12-4	TRBJ1-1	many	CASSSRTGMNTEAFF	TGTGCCAGCAGCTCTAGAACAGGGATGAACACTGAAGCTTTCTTT
14	TRBD1	TRBV12-3/TRBV12-4	TRBJ2-7	many	CASRPGTGVGEQYF	TGTGCCAGCAGGCCCGGGACAGGGGTTGGCGAGCAGTACTTC
15	NA	TRBV11-2	TRBJ1-4	once	CASSQTFRAEEKLFF	TGTGCCAGCAGCCAGACATTTCGGGCCGAAGAAAAACTGTTTTTT
15	NA	TRBV6-5	TRBJ2-5	NA	CASSYFQGPQETQYF	TGTGCCAGCAGTTATTTCCAGGGCCCCCAAGAGACCCAGTACTTC
12	NA	TRBV24-1	TRBJ2-3	many	CATSGDTDTQYF	TGTGCCACCAGTGGAGACACAGATACGCAGTATTTT
15	NA	TRBV5-1	TRBJ1-1	NA	CASSLTVIVNTEAFF	TGCGCCAGCAGCCTGACAGTTATTGTGAACACTGAAGCTTTCTTT
14	NA	TRBV6-5	TRBJ2-5	few	CASSYGRPQETQYF	TGTGCCAGCAGTTACGGGAGGCCCCAAGAGACCCAGTACTTC
14	TRBD1	TRBV10-3	TRBJ1-1	few	CAIREGQGKTEAFF	TGTGCCATCAGGGAAGGACAGGGGAAGACTGAAGCTTTCTTT
13	NA	TRBV7-9	TRBJ1-1	many	CASSQSLNTEAFF	TGTGCCAGCAGCCAGTCGTTGAACACTGAAGCTTTCTTT
13	NA	TRBV12-3/TRBV12-4	TRBJ1-1	few	CASSVTSGAEAFF	TGTGCCAGCAGCGTGACCTCCGGGGCTGAAGCTTTCTTT
16	TRBD1	TRBV27	TRBJ1-2	few	CASSFLGQGKAYGYTF	TGTGCCAGCAGTTTCCTAGGACAGGGTAAAGCCTATGGCTACACCTTC
16	TRBD2	TRBV28	TRBJ2-7	few	CASSLSTSGTLYEQYF	TGTGCCAGCAGTTTATCAACTAGCGGGACCCTCTACGAGCAGTACTTC
15	TRBD1	TRBV11-2	TRBJ1-2	NA	CASTPTGVPRYGYTF	TGTGCCAGCACGCCAACAGGGGTTCCGCGATATGGCTACACCTTC